This record concerns one TCR beta chain sequence. Its antigen remains undetermined. One base away there is no much larger clone; base qualities are not given. Ficoll-Paque density gradient centrifugation was used to isolate PBMCs. This entry is derived from a study of T-cell memory formation after mild COVID-19 (dated by TCRdb to the early 2020s). The study in broad terms: TCR sequence clusters from the two donors were largely donor specific. The cohort comprised two young, previously healthy adult volunteers, one female and one male. In a couple of donors, T-cell clones that expanded and contracted after mild COVID-19 were followed by sequencing TCRalpha and TCRbeta repertoires longitudinally.

The paper's findings and limits, for the study overall: Only two mild cases were covered by the study, and larger cohorts that include severe cases with pre-infection samples were considered necessary. The detection of some responding clones in pre-infection memory suggests that pre-existing cross-reactive memory T cells joined the SARS-CoV-2 response. SARS-CoV-2 specificity of the second-wave clones peaking on day 37 was not confirmed. Contracting CD4+ clones turned up mainly in the CM and EM memory subsets, whereas EMRA was where CD8+ clones were enriched. Balanced CD4/CD8 phenotypes were observed for clones contracting from day 15 to 85, whereas a bias towards CD4+ was observed for a second wave of clones expanding from day 15 to 37.

Reads for this sample came from an Illumina NovaSeq 6000. Using 5'RACE with constant-segment primers, TCRalpha and TCRbeta cDNA libraries were constructed, with sample barcodes and unique molecular identifiers added in the process. RNA was extracted from every sample with Trizol reagent. Library amplification was performed in two PCR steps, and a second sample barcode and Illumina TruSeq adapters were introduced in the second step. Sequencing of the libraries was done on an Illumina NovaSeq, producing 2 x 150 bp paired-end reads. In the original analysis: With migec v1.2.7, reads were demultiplexed and then collapsed into UMI-guided consensus sequences. Using mixcr v2.1.11, UMI consensuses were aligned to TRA and TRB V and J templates and then assembled into clonotypes. A clonotype was counted as expanded or contracted only if both edgeR and NoisET called the change significant, with noise models trained on biological replicates. For edgeR calls, the cutoffs were a false discovery rate-adjusted p below 0.01 and a log2 fold-change threshold of 1. PCA with hierarchical clustering of max-normalized trajectories of the 1000 most abundant clonotypes was used as exploratory dynamics analysis. Each responding clone was given a CD4 or CD8 phenotype based on the CD4+ and CD8+ repertoires, which had been sequenced separately. The raw public reads went through TCRdb reprocessing: fastp at Q25, MiXCR clone calling, in-frame beta chains kept. Each CDR3 protein gets just one entry, which takes the most common genes and DNA from the rows behind it. The V and J calls were not made by the authors but by TCRdb's processing. The sample table contains some 600,000 distinct CDR3 sequences; only one count was recorded for about 18% of them. The leading ten clones occupy 8.1% of the sample.

The germline V gene (reference sequence) supplies CDR1 GTSNPN and CDR2 SVGIG. V ends up 1 base short and J 1 base short, with an unmatched junction base count of 0. The CDR3 contains 14 residues, cysteine and phenylalanine counted. Kept here is only the CDR3 DNA, which spans 42 bases and is read in frame from base 1. The sample taken for sequencing was PBMCs or a T cell subset sorted from them (not recorded which). The chain is assembled from TRBV30 and TRBJ2-7; the central 11 bases match TRBD1. The sequence derives from an adult woman who had mild COVID-19 (a few samples of this study predate the infection). The sample titles of this study are shuffled in the database, so cell type and time point are left out; the donor was told from shared clones. The DNA sequence reads TGTGCCTGGAGTGGGGACAGGGGGTCCTACGAGCAGTACTTC. The encoded protein is CAWSGDRGSYEQYF.